These 6 T cell receptor beta chains were sequenced from one sample in a study of CD4+ T cells in melanoma. Method: immunoSEQ multiplex PCR; TCRdb's copy keeps in-frame clones and lacks some. This sample has 8,500 to 10,000 clones, with 70% to 75% found just once. Input material: cells from a culture (not recorded whether cultured in vitro). The origin of the receptors is a human donor with melanoma.

This clone has more than one count but fewer than ten. The chain links TRBV27 to TRBJ1-5; no clear D gene. The CDR3 is 16 amino acids. Germline values: CDR1 MNHEY, CDR2 SMNVEV (reference sequence). Trimming removed 6 bases from V and 0 bases from J, with 15 bases in between. The CDR3 spells CASRPGSGHSNQPQHF. Here the CDR3 DNA reads TGTGCCAGCAGGCCAGGCTCAGGCCATAGCAATCAGCCCCAGCATTTT.

The chain recombines TRBV30 with TRBJ1-4; unclear D gene. The CDR3 is made up of 17 amino acids. Trimming removed 0 bases from V and 3 bases from J, with 17 bases in between. Germline V CDR1 and CDR2: GTSNPN, SVGIG (reference sequence). The CDR3 sequence: CAWSVSGRVAANEKLFF. The DNA of the CDR3 is TGTGCCTGGAGTGTATCCGGGAGAGTCGCGGCTAATGAAAAACTGTTTTTT.

This clone appeared a few times. The genes are TRBV19 and TRBJ1-1; perhaps TRBD1 as D (6 bases). The CDR3 loop spans 16 amino acids. V was clipped by 4 bases and J by 4 bases, with 19 bases between them. In germline, CDR1 is LNHDA, CDR2 SQIVND (reference sequence). The CDR3 DNA is TGTGCCAGTAGTACCGCGGGGGGGCGTCGGTTCACTGAAGCTTTCTTT. It specifies CASSTAGGRRFTEAFF.

The V and J genes are TRBV6-5 and TRBJ1-2, with 7 positions matching TRBD1. CDR3 size: 14 residues. Germline-derived CDR1 and CDR2 are MNHEY and SVGAGI. V shed 6 bases, J shed 3 bases, and the junction held 7 bases outside the gene matches. CDR3 DNA: TGTGCCAGCAGGGACCACAGGGGTGACTATGGCTACACCTTC. Translating it yields CASRDHRGDYGYTF.

The V call is TRBV19, the J call TRBJ2-5, with TRBD2 identical over 9 bases. Trimming removed 6 bases from V and 0 bases from J; junction bases left unmatched: 14. Germline values: CDR1 LNHDA, CDR2 SQIVND (reference sequence). The length of the CDR3 is 18 residues. CDR3 loop: CASSRRGGGAHDQETQYF. CDR3 nucleotide sequence: TGTGCCAGTAGCCGCAGGGGCGGGGGGGCCCACGACCAAGAGACCCAGTACTTC.

This chain joins TRBV7-9 and TRBJ1-1, with no clear D. V gave up 6 bases and J gave up 8 bases, with 10 bases separating them. The germline gives CDR1 SEHNR, CDR2 FQNEAQ (reference sequence). This CDR3 has 11 amino acids. The CDR3 spells CASSATPEAFF. The CDR3 DNA reads as TGTGCCAGCAGTGCCACACCAGAAGCTTTCTTT.